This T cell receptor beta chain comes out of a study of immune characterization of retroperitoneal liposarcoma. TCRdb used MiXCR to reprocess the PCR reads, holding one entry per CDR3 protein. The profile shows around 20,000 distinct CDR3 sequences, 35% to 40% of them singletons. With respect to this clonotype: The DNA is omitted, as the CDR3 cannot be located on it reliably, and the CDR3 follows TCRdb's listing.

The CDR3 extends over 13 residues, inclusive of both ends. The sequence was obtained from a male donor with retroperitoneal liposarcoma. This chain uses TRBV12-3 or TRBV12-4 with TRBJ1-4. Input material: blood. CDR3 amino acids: CASSTSNNEKLFF.